Listed below are T cell receptor beta chains from one sample, sequenced in a study of blood T cell repertoires in COVID-19. Only in-frame clones appear in the TCRdb table, and some are missing; sequencing was by immunoSEQ multiplex PCR. The sample lists fewer than 250,000 clones, approximately 88% seen once, with around 2.6% in the top ten. The material sequenced was PBMCs or T cells enriched from blood (not recorded which). All receptors come from a woman aged 25 to 39 with acute COVID-19. The conserved cysteine and the conserved F or W are not part of the CDR3 here. D genes are given only for firm matches.

v_gene | d_gene | CDR3aa
TRBV29-1 | TRBD1 | SVEGQGTPHTDTQY
TRBV2 | - | ASSKQGSDNSPLH
TRBV15 | - | ATSRDPDRNNEQF
TRBV27 | TRBD2 | ASKLAGGVTDTQY
TRBV2 | - | ASSEARPAGSPLH
TRBV5-4 | TRBD2 | ASRLGGGRLDEQY
TRBV28 | - | ASSSPFRGQPQH
TRBV5-4 | TRBD1 | ASREDRGLELDTQY
TRBV6-5 | TRBD1 | ASSYYRGNQPQH
TRBV25-1 | TRBD1 | ASRSTGVEKLF
TRBV3-1/TRBV3-2 | - | ASSPPRGHTIY
TRBV4-3 | - | ASSQDTGFAEAF
TRBV7-9 | TRBD2 | ASSLYLVRGDSYEQY
TRBV5-4 | TRBD2 | ASSYDPGGLLYNEQF
TRBV12-5 | - | ASSPPWGDTEAF
TRBV4-1 | - | ASSQDSFEQF
TRBV5-6 | TRBD1 | ASSLLGQGRWGNQPQH